This entry describes one T cell receptor beta chain. Its specificity is unknown. CDR3 size: 13 residues. In germline, CDR1 is SQVTM, CDR2 ANQGSEA. The V end was cut by 3 bases, the J end by 1 base, with 9 bases between. Vbeta (60) and Jbeta (13) primers were used in the PCR. Sequencing used immunoSEQ multiplex PCR; TCRdb keeps in-frame clones, though not all of them. The sample contains roughly 150,000 clones, 80% of which appear only once. This entry is derived from a study of cytomegalovirus exposure and HLA in healthy donors. Study-wide results and caveats: HLA alleles were associated with 15,000 to 20,000 TCR beta sequences in a later analysis at 0.05 false discovery rate. An analysis done earlier found most TCR beta V segments productive about 90% or about 30% of the time.

V gene TRBV29-1 combines with J gene TRBJ1-1, with D uncertain. The sequenced material came from PBMCs. This clonotype originated in a man aged 25-45 years in good health and CMV-seronegative. CDR3 sequence reads: CSVERTANTEAFF. For the CDR3, the DNA is TGCAGCGTTGAGAGGACTGCGAACACTGAAGCTTTCTTT. The full variable domain, with the rest looked up from reference TRBV29-1 and TRBJ1-1, is SAVISQKPSRDICQRGTSLTIQCQVDSQVTMMFWYRQQPGQSLTLIATANQGSEATYESGFVIDKFPISRPNLTFSTLTVSNMSPEDSSIYLCSVERTANTEAFFGQGTRLTVV.